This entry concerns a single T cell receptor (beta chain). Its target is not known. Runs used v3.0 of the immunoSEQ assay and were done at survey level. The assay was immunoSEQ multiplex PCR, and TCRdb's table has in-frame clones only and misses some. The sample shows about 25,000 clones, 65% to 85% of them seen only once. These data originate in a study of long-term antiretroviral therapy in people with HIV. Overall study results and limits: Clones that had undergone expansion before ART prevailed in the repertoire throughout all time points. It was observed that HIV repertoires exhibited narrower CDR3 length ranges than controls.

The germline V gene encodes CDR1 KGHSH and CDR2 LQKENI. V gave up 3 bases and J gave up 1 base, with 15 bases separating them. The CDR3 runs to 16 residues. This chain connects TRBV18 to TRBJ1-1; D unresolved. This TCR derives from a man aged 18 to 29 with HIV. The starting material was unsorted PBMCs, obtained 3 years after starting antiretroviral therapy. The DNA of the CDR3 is TGTGCCAGCTCACCTGGGCTAGGAGGAAGGAACACTGAAGCTTTCTTT. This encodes CASSPGLGGRNTEAFF. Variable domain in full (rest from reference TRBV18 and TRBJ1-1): NAGVMQNPRHLVRRRGQEARLRCSPMKGHSHVYWYRQLPEEGLKFMVYLQKENIIDESGMPKERFSAEFPKEGPSILRIQQVVRGDSAAYFCASSPGLGGRNTEAFFGQGTRLTVV.